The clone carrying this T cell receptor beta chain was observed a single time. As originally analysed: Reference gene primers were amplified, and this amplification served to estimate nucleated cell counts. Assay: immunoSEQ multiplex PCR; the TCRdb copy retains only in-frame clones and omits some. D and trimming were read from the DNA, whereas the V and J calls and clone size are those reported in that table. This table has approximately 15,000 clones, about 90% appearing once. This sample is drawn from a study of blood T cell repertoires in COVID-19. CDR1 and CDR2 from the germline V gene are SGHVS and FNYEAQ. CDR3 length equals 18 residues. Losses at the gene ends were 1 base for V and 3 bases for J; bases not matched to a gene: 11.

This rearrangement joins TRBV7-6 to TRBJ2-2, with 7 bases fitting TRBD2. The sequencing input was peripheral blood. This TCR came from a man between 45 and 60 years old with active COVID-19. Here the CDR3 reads CASSLVVPGGTDTGELFF. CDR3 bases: TGTGCCAGCAGCTTAGTAGTGCCGGGAGGAACGGACACCGGGGAGCTGTTTTTT.